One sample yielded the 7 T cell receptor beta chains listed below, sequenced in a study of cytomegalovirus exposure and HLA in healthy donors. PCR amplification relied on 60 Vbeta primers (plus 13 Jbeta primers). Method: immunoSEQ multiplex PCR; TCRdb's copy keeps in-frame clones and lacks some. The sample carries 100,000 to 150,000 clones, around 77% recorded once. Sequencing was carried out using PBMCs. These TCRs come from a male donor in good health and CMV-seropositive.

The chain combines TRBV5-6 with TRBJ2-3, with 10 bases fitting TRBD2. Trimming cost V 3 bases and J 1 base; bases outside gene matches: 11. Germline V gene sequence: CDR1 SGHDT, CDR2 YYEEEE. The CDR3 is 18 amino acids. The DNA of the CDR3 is TGTGCCAGCAGCTGGGGGACGGGGGGGACTAGCGGCACAGATACGCAGTATTTT. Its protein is CASSWGTGGTSGTDTQYF.

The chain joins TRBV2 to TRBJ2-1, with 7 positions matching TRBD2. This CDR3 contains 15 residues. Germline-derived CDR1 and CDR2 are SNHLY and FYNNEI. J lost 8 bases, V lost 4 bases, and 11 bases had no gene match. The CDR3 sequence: CASSVVRQGGDEQFF. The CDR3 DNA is TGTGCCAGCAGTGTTGTGCGCCAGGGAGGGGATGAGCAGTTCTTC.

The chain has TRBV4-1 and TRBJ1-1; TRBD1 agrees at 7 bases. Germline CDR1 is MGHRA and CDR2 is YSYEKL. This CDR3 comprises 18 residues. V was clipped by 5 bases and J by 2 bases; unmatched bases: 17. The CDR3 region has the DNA TGCGCCAGCAGCAAGGGACAGCAGGGAGGCTTGCTTAACACTGAAGCTTTCTTT. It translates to CASSKGQQGGLLNTEAFF.

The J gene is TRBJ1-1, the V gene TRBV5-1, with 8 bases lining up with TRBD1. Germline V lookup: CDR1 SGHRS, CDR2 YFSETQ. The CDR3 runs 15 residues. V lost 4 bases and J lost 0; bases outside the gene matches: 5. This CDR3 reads CASSAAGGLNTEAFF. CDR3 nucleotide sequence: TGCGCCAGCAGCGCCGCAGGGGGCTTGAACACTGAAGCTTTCTTT.

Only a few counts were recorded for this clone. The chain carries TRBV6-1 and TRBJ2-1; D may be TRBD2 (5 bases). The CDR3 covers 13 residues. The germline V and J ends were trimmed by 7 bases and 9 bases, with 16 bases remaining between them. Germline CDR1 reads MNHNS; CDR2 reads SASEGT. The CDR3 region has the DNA TGTGCCAGCATTCTCACTCTAGCAGGTGAGCAGTTCTTC. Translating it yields CASILTLAGEQFF.

The chain's CDR3 is CASSSMYRGTYEQYF. In DNA form, the CDR3 reads TGTGCCAGCAGCTCGATGTACAGGGGTACCTACGAGCAGTACTTC. The chain joins TRBV11-2 to TRBJ2-5; 7 nucleotides line up with TRBD1. The end of the DNA aligns better with TRBJ2-7, so the J call may be wrong. The CDR3 covers 15 residues. Germline CDR1 is SGHAT and CDR2 is FQNNGV.

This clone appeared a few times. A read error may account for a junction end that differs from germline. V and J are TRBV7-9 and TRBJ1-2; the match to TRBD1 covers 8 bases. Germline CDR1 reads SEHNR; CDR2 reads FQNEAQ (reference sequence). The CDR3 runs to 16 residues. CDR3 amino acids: CSSSRGTGDGGDGYTF. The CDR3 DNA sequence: TGTTCCAGCAGCCGAGGGACAGGCGATGGGGGCGATGGCTACACCTTC. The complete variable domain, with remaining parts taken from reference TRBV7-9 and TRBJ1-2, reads DTGVSQNPRHKITKRGQNVTFRCDPISEHNRLYWYRQTLGQGPEFLTYFQNEAQLEKSRLLSDRFSAERPKGSFSTLEIQRTEQGDSAMYLCSSSRGTGDGGDGYTFGSGTRLTVV.